This T cell receptor beta chain was captured in a study of T cells after yellow fever vaccination. The CDR3 sequence is 16 residues long. The germline CDR1 and CDR2 sequences are MNHNS and SASEGT. About this clonotype: A much larger clone is a single base away; this may be a read error.

From the 5' RACE reads, TCRdb called clonotypes with MiXCR, one entry per CDR3 protein. The sample has about 60,000 distinct CDR3 sequences, approximately 7.7% seen once. Material: CD8+ T cells sorted from PBMCs, obtained on the day of the first yellow fever vaccination. The chain joins TRBV6-1 to TRBJ2-3; maybe TRBD2 (7 bases). The receptor comes from a man in his late teens or twenties who received the YFV17D yellow fever vaccine. The CDR3, as DNA: TGCGACAGCAGTGAGTTGGGGGGGGCCGGTACAGATACGCAGTATTTT. It encodes CDSSELGGAGTDTQYF.